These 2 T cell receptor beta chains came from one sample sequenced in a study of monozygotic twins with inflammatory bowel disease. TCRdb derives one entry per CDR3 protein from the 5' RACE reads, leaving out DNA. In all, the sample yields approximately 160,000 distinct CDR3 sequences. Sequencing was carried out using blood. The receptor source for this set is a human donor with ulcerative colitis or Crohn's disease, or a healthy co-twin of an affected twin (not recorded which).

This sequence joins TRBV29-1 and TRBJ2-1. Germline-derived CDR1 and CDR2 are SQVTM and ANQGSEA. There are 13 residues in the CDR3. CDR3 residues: CSVVKGPYNEQFF.

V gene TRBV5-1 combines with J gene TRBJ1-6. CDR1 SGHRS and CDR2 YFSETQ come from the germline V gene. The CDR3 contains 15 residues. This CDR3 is CASSITDPYNSPLHF.